This entry lists 25 T cell receptor beta chains sequenced from one sample in a study of neurological immune-mediated disorders. Via MiXCR, TCRdb re-called the 5' RACE reads, giving one row per CDR3 protein. The sample carries tens of thousands of distinct CDR3 sequences, about 3.7% recorded once. The sample was PBMCs. The receptors stem from a woman in her forties or fifties with multiple sclerosis.

This chain joins TRBV5-1 and TRBJ2-2; maybe TRBD2 (5 bases). In germline, CDR1 is SGHRS, CDR2 YFSETQ. With 0 bases removed from V and 4 bases from J, the gap between germline ends came to 13 bases. This CDR3 spans 16 amino acids. The CDR3: CASSLDPTRVTGELFF. CDR3 sequence (DNA): TGCGCCAGCAGCTTGGACCCCACTAGGGTCACCGGGGAGCTGTTTTTT.

This clonotype was counted between two and nine times. The V gene is TRBV19, the J gene TRBJ1-1; 7 bases are a match to TRBD1. The CDR3 length is 14 residues. Looked up from germline, CDR1 is LNHDA and CDR2 is SQIVND (reference sequence). The V segment lost 7 bases and the J segment 2 bases; nucleotides outside the gene matches: 7. In DNA, the CDR3 is TGTGCCAGTACCCCCGCAGGGGGAAACACTGAAGCTTTCTTT. Amino acids: CASTPAGGNTEAFF.

There are many counts of this clonotype. The chain links TRBV29-1 to TRBJ2-4; 10 bases agree with TRBD2. Germline CDR1 reads SQVTM; CDR2 reads ANQGSEA. This CDR3 is built from 14 residues. V was pared by 7 bases and J by 8 bases, with 11 bases of the junction left unmatched. The CDR3 loop reads CSARTGTSVDIQYF. In DNA, the CDR3 is TGCAGCGCCCGGACAGGGACTAGCGTGGACATTCAGTACTTC.

This clonotype has more than one count but fewer than ten. CDR3 sequence: CASSGGRWDNQPQHF. The CDR3 nucleotides read TGTGCCAGCAGTGGGGGCCGTTGGGACAATCAGCCCCAGCATTTT. The chain links TRBV12-3 or TRBV12-4 to TRBJ1-5; D is perhaps TRBD1 (6 bases). V lost 5 bases and J lost 3, with 14 bases in between. CDR3 length equals 15 residues.

At least ten counts were recorded for this clonotype. This chain links TRBV12-3 or TRBV12-4 with TRBJ1-6, with unresolved D. This CDR3 is 14 amino acids long. V lost 6 bases to trimming and J lost 7 bases, with 13 bases between them. CDR3 sequence (DNA): TGTGCCAGCAGCCCCTCGGGTGGAAATTCACCCCTCCACTTT. This codes for CASSPSGGNSPLHF.

This clonotype was counted at least ten times. V usage is TRBV5-6 and J usage is TRBJ1-2, with unresolved D. Trimming removed 4 bases from V and 3 bases from J, with 16 bases in between. CDR1 and CDR2 from the germline V gene are SGHDT and YYEEEE. The CDR3 extends over 15 amino acids. CDR3 amino acids: CASSRATRLDYGYTF. The CDR3 DNA reads as TGTGCCAGCAGCAGAGCGACAAGATTAGACTATGGCTACACCTTC.

This clonotype was recorded at least ten times. The chain links TRBV7-2 to TRBJ2-5; either TRBD1 or TRBD2 may fit D (5 bases each). The CDR3 loop spans 15 amino acids. Trimming left V 2 bases short and J 5 bases short, with 15 bases between. Germline-derived CDR1 and CDR2 are SGHTA and FQGNSA. The CDR3 coding sequence is TGTGCCAGCAGCTTAAGGGGCCCCTCGGGGGAGACCCAGTACTTC. Translation gives CASSLRGPSGETQYF. The variable domain in full, with the rest retrieved from reference TRBV7-2 and TRBJ2-5, is GAGVSQSPSNKVTEKGKDVELRCDPISGHTALYWYRQSLGQGLEFLIYFQGNSAPDKSGLPSDRFSAERTGGSVSTLTIQRTQQEDSAVYLCASSLRGPSGETQYFGPGTRLLVL.

Ten or more counts support this clonotype. The CDR3 DNA reads as TGTGCCAGCTGTGGTGGCGGATTACTAGCCAAAAACATTCAGTACTTC. Translation: CASCGGGLLAKNIQYF. The chain is built from TRBV6-2 or TRBV6-3 and TRBJ2-4; no definite D call. Germline loops: CDR1 MNHEY, CDR2 SVGEGT. Trimming removed 8 bases at V and 0 bases at J, with 17 bases between. This CDR3 region has 16 residues.

This clonotype showed up just a few times. The gene calls are TRBV20-1 and TRBJ2-2; 8 bases map to TRBD1. With 6 bases clipped from V and 6 bases from J, the junction kept 9 bases outside the gene matches. This CDR3 is 14 amino acids long. The germline V gene has CDR1 DFQATT and CDR2 SNEGSKA (reference sequence). The DNA of the CDR3 is TGCAGTGCAAGGACAGGGACCAAACCCGGGGAGCTGTTTTTT. It yields the protein CSARTGTKPGELFF.

In its sample, this clonotype was seen many times. The genes are TRBV2 and TRBJ2-7; D not resolved. V was shortened by 7 bases and J by 4 bases, with 20 bases between the two germline ends. This CDR3 is 15 amino acids long. Per the germline V gene, CDR1 is SNHLY and CDR2 is FYNNEI. The CDR3: CASNSGSLLIYEQYF. CDR3 DNA: TGTGCCAGCAACTCGGGCAGCCTTTTAATATACGAGCAGTACTTC.

Many counts were recorded for this clonotype. The V and J genes are TRBV6-5 and TRBJ2-1, with a possible D match to TRBD1 (6 bases). The CDR3 runs to 14 residues. CDR1 and CDR2 from the germline V gene are MNHEY and SVGAGI. V was shortened by 8 bases and J by 4 bases, with 15 bases between the two germline ends. The CDR3 DNA reads TGTGCCAGCCAGGCGTGGGGGCTATACAATGAGCAGTTCTTC. Translating it yields CASQAWGLYNEQFF.

This clonotype was recorded a few times. This chain connects TRBV20-1 to TRBJ1-1; perhaps TRBD1 as D (6 bases). Trimming removed 0 bases from V and 4 bases from J, with 15 bases in between. There are 15 residues in the CDR3. Germline CDR1 DFQATT, CDR2 SNEGSKA (reference sequence). The CDR3 coding sequence is TGCAGTGCTAGAGATCGTGGGGGCCTGGGCACTGAAGCTTTCTTT. This sequence encodes CSARDRGGLGTEAFF.

This clonotype was found many times. The V and J genes are TRBV6-2 or TRBV6-3 and TRBJ1-2, with D uncertain. Germline V lookup: CDR1 MNHEY, CDR2 SVGEGT. Between the trimmed V and J ends, which lost 5 bases and 6 bases, there was a span of 13 bases. CDR3 length: 13 amino acids. The CDR3 sequence is CASSPTAFDGYTF. The CDR3 DNA reads as TGTGCCAGCAGTCCCACAGCGTTTGATGGCTACACCTTC.

This clonotype turned up a few times. This may stem from a read error, because a much larger clone lies one nucleotide away. V gene TRBV12-3 or TRBV12-4 combines with J gene TRBJ2-1; D ambiguous. The CDR3 extends over 14 amino acids. Trimming took 3 bases from V and 8 from J, leaving 14 bases between them. For the CDR3, the DNA is TGTGCCAGCAGTTTCGCCCAAGCTTTGGATGAGCAGTTCTTC. It translates to CASSFAQALDEQFF.

This clonotype was detected ten times or more. V is TRBV6-2 or TRBV6-3 and J is TRBJ1-1, with D possibly TRBD1 on 5 matching bases. The germline V gene encodes CDR1 MNHEY and CDR2 SVGEGT. CDR3 length: 13 amino acids. The V gene lost 6 bases and the J gene lost 8 bases, with 16 bases spanning the gap. CDR3 amino acids: CASRTGDLGEAFF. In DNA form, the CDR3 reads TGTGCCAGCAGAACAGGAGACTTAGGAGAAGCTTTCTTT.

This clonotype was detected many times. Compared with germline, one end of the junction differs, possibly owing to a read error. The CDR3 DNA reads TGCGCCAGCAGCTTCGAAGTGGGACAGCCCCAGAATTTT. Its translation is CASSFEVGQPQNF. This sequence joins TRBV5-1 and TRBJ1-5; TRBD1 matches at 7 bases. Germline V gene data show CDR1 as SGHRS and CDR2 as YFSETQ. The CDR3 totals 13 residues. Full variable domain (remainder filled in from reference TRBV5-1 and TRBJ1-5): KAGVTQTPRYLIKTRGQQVTLSCSPISGHRSVSWYQQTPGQGLQFLFEYFSETQRNKGNFPGRFSGRQFSNSRSEMNVSTLELGDSALYLCASSFEVGQPQNFGDGTRLSIL.

This clonotype was seen at least ten times. The V call is TRBV12-3 or TRBV12-4, the J call TRBJ2-7, with 7 positions matching TRBD1. The CDR3 sequence is 14 residues long. With 5 bases clipped from V and 2 bases from J, the junction kept 6 bases outside the gene matches. Here the CDR3 DNA reads TGTGCCAGCAGTCAAACAGGGGCCCCCTACGAGCAGTACTTC. Translating it yields CASSQTGAPYEQYF.

The sample holds many counts of this clonotype. J is TRBJ2-7 and V is TRBV7-2; perhaps D is TRBD1 or TRBD2 (5 bases each). With 1 base removed from V and 1 base from J, the gap between germline ends came to 14 bases. CDR1 and CDR2 (germline): SGHTA, FQGNSA. The CDR3 covers 16 residues. The CDR3 here is CASSLGGVGSSYEQYF. The CDR3 DNA is TGTGCCAGCAGCTTAGGAGGGGTGGGCAGTTCCTACGAGCAGTACTTC.

This clonotype was found many times. The chain has TRBV20-1 and TRBJ2-3; 10 bases map to TRBD2. The trim removed 6 bases at V and 0 bases at J, leaving 18 bases unmatched. Germline loops: CDR1 DFQATT, CDR2 SNEGSKA (reference sequence). The CDR3 has 19 residues. The CDR3 coding sequence is TGCAGTGCCCCCCCCCAGGGGGGGGCTAGCGGGAGAAGCACAGATACGCAGTATTTT. Protein product: CSAPPQGGASGRSTDTQYF.

The rearrangement links TRBV12-3 or TRBV12-4 to TRBJ2-1; TRBD2 is a possible D gene (5 bases). V was cut by 2 bases and J by 8 bases, with 10 bases left in between. This CDR3 is 13 amino acids long. CDR3 DNA: TGTGCCAGCAGTTTAAGTCGGAGGTATGAGCAGTTCTTC. Translating it yields CASSLSRRYEQFF.

The table lists this clonotype with many counts. The chain joins TRBV5-6 to TRBJ1-1; D might be TRBD1 (6 bases). This CDR3 has 16 residues. V lost 4 bases, J lost 1 base, and 17 bases lay in between. Germline loops: CDR1 SGHDT, CDR2 YYEEEE. The chain's CDR3 is CASSQWGLGPNTEAFF. In DNA form, the CDR3 reads TGTGCCAGCAGCCAGTGGGGGCTCGGGCCGAACACTGAAGCTTTCTTT.

In its sample, this clonotype was seen many times. The chain recombines TRBV6-6 with TRBJ2-1, with D possibly being TRBD1 or TRBD2 (5 bases each). The germline V gene encodes CDR1 MNHNY and CDR2 SVGAGI (reference sequence). Trimming left V 0 bases short and J 6 bases short, with 18 bases between. The length of the CDR3 is 17 residues. The CDR3 here is CASSYSTDEGWGNEQFF. The CDR3 DNA follows: TGTGCCAGCAGTTACTCGACAGACGAGGGTTGGGGCAATGAGCAGTTCTTC.

This clonotype was seen repeatedly, ten times or more. The rearrangement joins TRBV27 to TRBJ2-1, with D tentatively TRBD2 (5 bases). CDR1 MNHEY and CDR2 SMNVEV come from the germline V gene (reference sequence). The CDR3 loop spans 13 amino acids. Trimming cost V 5 bases and J 2 bases, with 7 bases left between them. The DNA for the CDR3 is TGTGCCAGCAGTCGAGGGCCCTACAATGAGCAGTTCTTC. Translating gives CASSRGPYNEQFF.

Ten or more counts support this clonotype. The rearrangement joins TRBV7-2 to TRBJ2-7, with TRBD2 matching 12 bases. Germline assignment: CDR1 SGHTA and CDR2 FQGNSA. Unmatched junction bases numbered 4, after V lost 5 bases and J lost 2 bases. This CDR3 contains 15 residues. The chain's CDR3 is CASSLLAGGTYEQYF. The CDR3 DNA follows: TGTGCCAGCAGCCTACTAGCGGGGGGAACCTACGAGCAGTACTTC.

This clonotype has a count of ten or more. The chain is built from TRBV20-1 and TRBJ1-1; D gene ambiguous. This CDR3 is built from 12 residues. Germline loops: CDR1 DFQATT, CDR2 SNEGSKA (reference sequence). The V end lost 5 bases, the J end lost 5 bases, and 12 bases lay between the germline ends. CDR3 region: CSAPDRLTEAFF. CDR3 nucleotides: TGCAGTGCTCCGGATCGACTTACTGAAGCTTTCTTT.